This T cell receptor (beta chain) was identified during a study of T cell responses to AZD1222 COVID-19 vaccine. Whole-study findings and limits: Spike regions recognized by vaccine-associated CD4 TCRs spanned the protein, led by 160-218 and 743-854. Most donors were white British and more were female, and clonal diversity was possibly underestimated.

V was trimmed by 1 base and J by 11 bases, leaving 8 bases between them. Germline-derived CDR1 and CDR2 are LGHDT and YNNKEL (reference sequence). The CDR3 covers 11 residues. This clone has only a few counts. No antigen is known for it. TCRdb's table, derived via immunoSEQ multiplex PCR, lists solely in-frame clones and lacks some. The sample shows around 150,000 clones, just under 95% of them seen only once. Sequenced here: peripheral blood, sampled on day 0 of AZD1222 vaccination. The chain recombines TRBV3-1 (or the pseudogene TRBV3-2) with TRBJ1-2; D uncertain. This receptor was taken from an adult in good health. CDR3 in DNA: TGTGCCAGCAGCCAAGCTGAGGATTACACCTTC. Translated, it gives CASSQAEDYTF.